This entry lists 27 T cell receptor beta chains sequenced from one sample in a study of T-cell reconstitution after alpha-beta-depleted transplantation in children. The TCRbeta library incorporated unique molecular identifiers. In TCRdb, the PCR reads were re-called with MiXCR into one record per CDR3 protein. The table has roughly 100,000 distinct CDR3 sequences, under 9% seen once. The sequencing here drew on PBMCs, taken before TCRalphabeta/CD19-depleted stem cell transplant. The source of these receptors is a boy aged 2 to 10 with acute lymphoblastic leukemia, due to receive a stem cell transplant.

This clonotype appeared a few times. The J gene is TRBJ2-3, the V gene TRBV6-1, with D maybe TRBD1 (6 bases). The CDR3 is 14 amino acids. The V end was cut by 5 bases, the J end by 2 bases, with 11 bases between. Germline values: CDR1 MNHNS, CDR2 SASEGT. The CDR3 region is CASSLTGPTDTQYF. CDR3 in DNA: TGTGCCAGCAGTCTCACAGGGCCCACAGATACGCAGTATTTT.

This clonotype was observed many times. This rearrangement joins TRBV7-8 to TRBJ2-6; unclear D gene. Trimming took 5 bases from V and 0 from J, leaving 8 bases between them. Germline V gene sequence: CDR1 SGHVS, CDR2 FQNEAQ. This CDR3 region has 15 residues. This CDR3 is CASSPQTSGANVLTF. CDR3 DNA: TGTGCCAGCAGCCCCCAGACCTCTGGGGCCAACGTCCTGACTTTC.

This clonotype appeared many times. The rearrangement links TRBV7-2 to TRBJ1-4, with 9 positions matching TRBD1. V dropped 3 bases and J dropped 4; count of bases not matched to a gene: 6. The CDR3 has 16 residues. CDR1 SGHTA and CDR2 FQGNSA come from the germline V gene. In DNA form, the CDR3 reads TGTGCCAGCAGCTTGACCGGGACAGGGTTTAATGAAAAACTGTTTTTT. Its translation: CASSLTGTGFNEKLFF.

This clonotype has at least ten counts. The rearrangement uses TRBV6-1 and TRBJ2-3; 10 nucleotides align to TRBD1. The CDR3 spans 15 residues. Trimming removed 6 bases from V and 0 bases from J; junction bases left unmatched: 3. Germline V gene sequence: CDR1 MNHNS, CDR2 SASEGT. The CDR3 nucleotides are TGTGCCAGCAGAGACAGGGGGCGCAGCACAGATACGCAGTATTTT. Residues: CASRDRGRSTDTQYF.

This clonotype was counted at least ten times. The chain recombines TRBV12-3 or TRBV12-4 with TRBJ2-2; the D is unclear. The CDR3 covers 14 residues. V shed 7 bases and J shed 1 base, with 10 bases lying between them. In DNA form, the CDR3 reads TGTGCCAGCAACGCAGGCGAGAACACCGGGGAGCTGTTTTTT. It codes for CASNAGENTGELFF.

This clonotype was observed many times. The chain joins TRBV27 to TRBJ2-3; D is perhaps TRBD2 (6 bases). Per the germline V gene, CDR1 is MNHEY and CDR2 is SMNVEV (reference sequence). V lost 8 bases and J lost 2, with 11 bases in between. This CDR3 has 13 amino acids. In DNA form, the CDR3 reads TGTGCCAGCGGGACTCCGGTCACAGATACGCAGTATTTT. Encoded protein: CASGTPVTDTQYF.

This clonotype was observed at least ten times. The genes are TRBV18 and TRBJ1-5, with 8 bases that match TRBD1. Germline V lookup: CDR1 KGHSH, CDR2 LQKENI. This CDR3 is built from 15 residues. The V gene end was trimmed by 6 bases and the J gene end by 2 bases; junction bases not matched to a gene: 6. The CDR3 region is CASSRIQGGNQPQHF. The CDR3 DNA follows: TGTGCCAGCTCCCGAATACAGGGGGGCAATCAGCCCCAGCATTTT.

The chain is built from TRBV29-1 and TRBJ1-1; D gene unclear. Germline V gene sequence: CDR1 SQVTM, CDR2 ANQGSEA. V lost 1 base, J lost 1 base, and 19 bases lay in between. The CDR3 length is 17 residues. In nucleotides, the CDR3 is TGCAGCGTTGAAGCTTTGTCAGAAGGGCATCGGAACACTGAAGCTTTCTTT. It is translated as CSVEALSEGHRNTEAFF.

This clonotype has a count of ten or more. V gene TRBV28 combines with J gene TRBJ2-6, with D perhaps TRBD1 or TRBD2 (5 bases each). The length of the CDR3 is 16 residues. The V end lost 5 bases, the J end lost 0 bases, and 11 bases lay between the germline ends. The germline gives CDR1 MDHEN, CDR2 SYDVKM. The CDR3 region is CASSPLGDSGANVLTF. CDR3 DNA sequence: TGTGCCAGCAGTCCCCTGGGGGACTCTGGGGCCAACGTCCTGACTTTC. Full variable domain (remainder filled in from reference TRBV28 and TRBJ2-6): DVKVTQSSRYLVKRTGEKVFLECVQDMDHENMFWYRQDPGLGLRLIYFSYDVKMKEKGDIPEGYSVSREKKERFSLILESASTNQTSMYLCASSPLGDSGANVLTFGAGSRLTVL.

V and J are TRBV5-1 and TRBJ1-3; a weak D match, TRBD1 (5 bases). V gave up 1 base and J gave up 0 bases, with 8 bases separating them. CDR3 length: 15 amino acids. From germline, CDR1 is SGHRS and CDR2 YFSETQ. The CDR3, as DNA: TGCGCCAGCAGCTTGACGGGGCTCTCTGGAAACACCATATATTTT. Amino acids: CASSLTGLSGNTIYF.

This clonotype was detected ten times or more. The rearrangement links TRBV20-1 to TRBJ1-2, with unresolved D. This CDR3 is built from 14 residues. With 3 bases removed from V and 3 bases from J, the gap between germline ends came to 14 bases. Germline loops: CDR1 DFQATT, CDR2 SNEGSKA (reference sequence). The CDR3 coding sequence is TGCAGTGCTAGCACGGAGCGACCGTACTATGGCTACACCTTC. Translating it yields CSASTERPYYGYTF.

This clonotype appeared a few times. DNA of the CDR3: TGTGCCACCGGGGGGAACACCGGGGAGCTGTTTTTT. Translating gives CATGGNTGELFF. The V gene is TRBV15, the J gene TRBJ2-2; D tentatively fits TRBD1 or TRBD2 (5 bases each). CDR3 length equals 12 residues. Germline CDR1 is LNHNV and CDR2 is YYDKDF (reference sequence). V lost 8 bases and J 1 base, leaving 5 bases between the germline ends. The whole variable domain, remainder taken from reference TRBV15 and TRBJ2-2, is DAMVIQNPRYQVTQFGKPVTLSCSQTLNHNVMYWYQQKSSQAPKLLFHYYDKDFNNEADTPDNFQSRRPNTSFCFLDIRSPGLGDTAMYLCATGGNTGELFFGEGSRLTVL.

The V call is TRBV6-4, the J call TRBJ1-4, with a possible D match to TRBD1 (6 bases). CDR3 length: 19 amino acids. CDR1 and CDR2 from the germline V gene are MRHNA and SNTAGT. V was pared by 8 bases and J by 8 bases, with 33 bases between. CDR3 sequence reads: CASWDSDATQGPSYEKLFF. In DNA form, the CDR3 reads TGTGCCAGCTGGGACTCGGATGCCACACAGGGTCCATCTTACGAAAAACTGTTTTTT.

This clonotype was seen at least ten times. The V gene is TRBV6-2 or TRBV6-3, the J gene TRBJ1-1, with unresolved D. CDR1 MNHEY and CDR2 SVGEGT come from the germline V gene. V gave up 8 bases and J gave up 6 bases, with 10 bases separating them. This CDR3 is 11 amino acids long. CDR3 in amino acids: CASEYAAEAFF. The CDR3 region has the DNA TGTGCCAGCGAATACGCGGCTGAAGCTTTCTTT.

This clonotype has more than one count but fewer than ten. V and J are TRBV20-1 and TRBJ2-1, with D unresolved. From germline, CDR1 is DFQATT and CDR2 SNEGSKA (reference sequence). This CDR3 contains 14 residues. V lost 2 bases and J lost 2, with 10 bases in between. CDR3 protein: CSARPTQTYNEQFF. For the CDR3, the DNA is TGCAGTGCTAGACCAACTCAGACCTACAATGAGCAGTTCTTC.

This clonotype showed up many times. At one of its ends the junction is not consistent with the germline gene, which may arise from a read error. The rearrangement links TRBV27 to TRBJ2-5; TRBD1 or TRBD2 may be the D gene (5 bases each). This CDR3 spans 13 amino acids. Germline CDR1 MNHEY, CDR2 SMNVEV (reference sequence). This chain's CDR3 is CATSFGAGETQYF. CDR3 bases: TGTGCCACCAGTTTCGGGGCGGGAGAGACCCAGTACTTC.

Only a few counts were recorded for this clonotype. This chain links TRBV6-1 with TRBJ2-1; TRBD2 matches 8 bases. Germline values: CDR1 MNHNS, CDR2 SASEGT. Losses at the gene ends were 6 bases for V and 7 bases for J; bases not matched to a gene: 11. The CDR3 runs 15 residues. This CDR3 reads CASSTGGAGSNEQFF. Here the CDR3 DNA reads TGTGCCAGCAGCACCGGGGGGGCCGGGTCAAATGAGCAGTTCTTC.

The CDR3 bases are TGTGCCAGCAGTGAAGCGCTGGACGGAAGGCAGTATTTT. This encodes CASSEALDGRQYF. V gene TRBV6-1 combines with J gene TRBJ2-3; D gene unclear. Germline V gene lookup returns CDR1 MNHNS and CDR2 SASEGT. Trimming cost V 0 bases and J 11 bases, with 12 bases left between them. CDR3 size: 13 residues.

In its sample, this clonotype was seen a few times. The CDR3 loop reads CSAPVDGVGGYTF. In DNA, the CDR3 is TGCAGTGCTCCCGTAGATGGGGTTGGCGGCTACACCTTC. V gene TRBV20-1 combines with J gene TRBJ1-2, with D uncertain. This CDR3 contains 13 residues. The germline V and J ends were trimmed by 5 bases and 8 bases, with 18 bases remaining between them. Germline V lookup: CDR1 DFQATT, CDR2 SNEGSKA (reference sequence).

This clonotype was recorded at least ten times. This chain uses TRBV11-2 with TRBJ2-1; D call uncertain. Germline V gene sequence: CDR1 SGHAT, CDR2 FQNNGV. There are 14 residues in the CDR3. Deletions cut 0 bases from V and 8 bases from J, with 11 bases between. The DNA for the CDR3 is TGTGCCAGCAGCTTAGATCGGAAGGTGGATGAGCAGTTCTTC. Amino acids: CASSLDRKVDEQFF.

This clonotype was counted ten times or more. J is TRBJ2-7 and V is TRBV2; D not resolved. Germline assignment: CDR1 SNHLY and CDR2 FYNNEI. The CDR3 has 13 amino acids. Trimming left V 6 bases short and J 1 base short, with 10 bases between. The CDR3, as DNA: TGTGCCAGCAGCGGCTACCAGTCCTACGAGCAGTACTTC. Translating gives CASSGYQSYEQYF.

This chain uses TRBV9 with TRBJ2-1; D is ambiguous. Trimming pared 3 bases from V and 15 bases from J, leaving 13 bases between. Germline lookup yields CDR1 SGDLS and CDR2 YYNGEE. The CDR3 consists of 11 residues. CDR3 residues: CASSASIQRFF. DNA for the CDR3: TGTGCCAGCAGCGCTAGTATACAGCGGTTCTTC.

The table lists this clonotype with many counts. The rearrangement joins TRBV5-1 to TRBJ1-1; no clear D. The CDR3 is 12 residues long. Germline V lookup: CDR1 SGHRS, CDR2 YFSETQ. Trimming cost V 5 bases and J 5 bases, with 10 bases left between them. This chain's CDR3 is CASRLGRTEAFF. CDR3 in DNA: TGCGCCAGCAGACTCGGGAGGACTGAAGCTTTCTTT.

This clonotype has at least ten counts. The V gene is TRBV28, the J gene TRBJ2-7; 8 nucleotides line up with TRBD2. The CDR3 runs 15 residues. The germline V gene has CDR1 MDHEN and CDR2 SYDVKM. V dropped 2 bases and J dropped 0; count of bases not matched to a gene: 3. As DNA, the CDR3 is TGTGCCAGCAGTTTAGCCGGGGGGGGCTCCTACGAGCAGTACTTC. Translated, it gives CASSLAGGGSYEQYF. Together with reference TRBV28 and TRBJ2-7, the CDR3 gives the full variable domain: DVKVTQSSRYLVKRTGEKVFLECVQDMDHENMFWYRQDPGLGLRLIYFSYDVKMKEKGDIPEGYSVSREKKERFSLILESASTNQTSMYLCASSLAGGGSYEQYFGPGTRLTVT.

This clonotype has a count of ten or more. Here the CDR3 reads CASSATDTQYF. CDR3 sequence (DNA): TGCGCCAGCAGCGCCACAGATACGCAGTATTTT. V and J are TRBV5-1 and TRBJ2-3; D is unresolved. The V and J ends lost 4 bases and 2 bases respectively, with 2 bases between them. CDR3 size: 11 residues. Germline V gene lookup returns CDR1 SGHRS and CDR2 YFSETQ.

This clonotype was found many times. The chain is built from TRBV2 and TRBJ2-1; no firm D call. The CDR3 runs 15 residues. In germline, CDR1 is SNHLY, CDR2 FYNNEI. V was cut by 5 bases and J by 4 bases, with 15 bases left in between. The CDR3: CASSSNPPFYNEQFF. The CDR3, as DNA: TGTGCCAGCAGTTCCAACCCGCCCTTTTACAATGAGCAGTTCTTC.

This clonotype has a handful of counts. The chain recombines TRBV6-1 with TRBJ1-2; unclear D gene. The germline CDR1 and CDR2 sequences are MNHNS and SASEGT. The V end was cut by 7 bases, the J end by 2 bases, with 14 bases between. This CDR3 region has 14 residues. CDR3 sequence (DNA): TGTGCCAGCACTCCTCGGGCCTTAAACTATGGCTACACCTTC. It specifies CASTPRALNYGYTF.